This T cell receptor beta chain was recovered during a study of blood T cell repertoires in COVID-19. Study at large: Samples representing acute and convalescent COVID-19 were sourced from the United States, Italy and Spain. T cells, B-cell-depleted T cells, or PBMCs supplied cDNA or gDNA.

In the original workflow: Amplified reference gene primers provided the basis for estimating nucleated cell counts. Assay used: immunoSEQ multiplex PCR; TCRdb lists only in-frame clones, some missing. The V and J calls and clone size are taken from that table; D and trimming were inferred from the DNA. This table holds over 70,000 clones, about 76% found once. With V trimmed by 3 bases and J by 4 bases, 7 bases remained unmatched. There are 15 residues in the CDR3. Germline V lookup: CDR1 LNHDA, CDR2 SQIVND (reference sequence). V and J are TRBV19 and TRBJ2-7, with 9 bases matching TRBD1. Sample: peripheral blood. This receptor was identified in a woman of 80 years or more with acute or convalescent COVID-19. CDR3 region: CASSIGTGSPYEQYF. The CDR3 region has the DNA TGTGCCAGTAGTATCGGGACAGGGAGTCCTTACGAGCAGTACTTC.